This TCR beta chain was identified during a study of T cell changes during pregnancy in multiple sclerosis. Profiling relied on immunoSEQ multiplex PCR, and the TCRdb table lists in-frame clones only, not all of them. The table includes around 36,000 clones, 80% to 95% detected once. The V and J ends lost 5 bases and 2 bases respectively, with 15 bases between them. Germline V gives CDR1 SGHTA, CDR2 FQGNSA. CDR3 length: 15 residues. Judged by abundance, this clone is medium-sized. The source was CD4+ T cells from peripheral blood mononuclear cells, collected in the third trimester of pregnancy. The rearrangement joins TRBV7-2 to TRBJ2-5; D is possibly TRBD2 (7 bases). This TCR was recovered from a female donor with multiple sclerosis, enrolled in a pregnancy study. The CDR3 here is CASSKGGAGQETQYF. The CDR3 DNA follows: TGTGCCAGCAGCAAAGGGGGGGCAGGGCAAGAGACCCAGTACTTC.